Each of the 23 T cell receptor beta chains below was sequenced from the same sample in a study of cytomegalovirus exposure and HLA in healthy donors. PCR primers comprised 60 Vbeta and 13 Jbeta primers. Sequencing was performed with immunoSEQ multiplex PCR; in TCRdb, only in-frame clones are kept and a portion is missing. The sample lists about 120,000 clones, roughly 69% seen once, with roughly 2% in the top ten. The sequenced material came from PBMCs. The receptors come from a woman aged 25 to 39 in good health and CMV-seronegative.

The chain recombines TRBV2 with TRBJ2-1; 7 positions match TRBD2. CDR3 length equals 13 residues. Germline trimming cut 6 bases from V and 8 bases from J; bases unmatched to any gene: 7. Per germline, CDR1 SNHLY and CDR2 FYNNEI. The CDR3 DNA is TGTGCCAGCAGGCCGGGGGAGGGTCATGAGCAGTTCTTC. This codes for CASRPGEGHEQFF.

The gene calls are TRBV6-6 and TRBJ1-1; no reliable D call. The CDR3 has 14 residues. Germline CDR1 is MNHNY and CDR2 is SVGAGI (reference sequence). Trimming shortened V by 6 bases and J by 4 bases, and 15 bases separated the two germline ends. The CDR3 reads CASRLSGLATEAFF. The CDR3 bases are TGTGCCAGCAGGCTTTCGGGTCTGGCCACTGAAGCTTTCTTT.

The chain recombines TRBV5-1 with TRBJ2-1, with TRBD2 identical over 9 bases. Germline V lookup: CDR1 SGHRS, CDR2 YFSETQ. The junction had 6 bases not matched to a gene; V was cut back by 4 bases and J by 10 bases. The CDR3 extends over 13 amino acids. The CDR3 reads CASSTGTSSEQFF. The CDR3 DNA is TGCGCCAGCAGCACCGGGACTAGCAGCGAGCAGTTCTTC.

The V and J genes are TRBV10-2 and TRBJ2-7; 12 bases fit TRBD1. V lost 8 bases, J lost 3 bases, and 8 bases stayed unmatched. Germline V gene data show CDR1 as WSHSY and CDR2 as SAAADI. The CDR3 is 15 amino acids. The CDR3 DNA reads TGCGCCAGCGGGGGGACAGGGGGCTGGGACTACGAGCAGTACTTC. Its translation is CASGGTGGWDYEQYF.

This clone has just one count. The chain is built from TRBV6-5 and TRBJ2-7, with a possible D match to TRBD2 (6 bases). The CDR3 runs to 13 residues. Germline V gene lookup returns CDR1 MNHEY and CDR2 SVGAGI. Between the trimmed V and J ends, which lost 0 bases and 6 bases, there was a span of 9 bases. The CDR3 sequence is CASSYSRGGEQYF. CDR3 DNA: TGTGCCAGCAGTTACTCGCGGGGCGGCGAGCAGTACTTC.

The rearrangement links TRBV27 to TRBJ2-3, with D perhaps matching TRBD1 (5 bases). This CDR3 contains 11 residues. V was shortened by 7 bases and J by 4 bases, with 6 bases between the two germline ends. The germline V gene has CDR1 MNHEY and CDR2 SMNVEV (reference sequence). CDR3 nucleotides: TGTGCCAGCAAGGGGTCAGATACGCAGTATTTT. Protein sequence: CASKGSDTQYF.

The V call is TRBV6-1, the J call TRBJ2-4; D might be TRBD1 (6 bases). This CDR3 contains 12 residues. The V gene lost 6 bases and the J gene lost 7 bases, with 10 bases spanning the gap. Germline CDR1 MNHNS, CDR2 SASEGT. CDR3 amino acids: CASRGQRNIQYF. CDR3 nucleotide sequence: TGTGCCAGCAGGGGACAAAGGAACATTCAGTACTTC.

The J gene is TRBJ2-7, the V gene TRBV4-3, with 8 bases fitting TRBD1. Germline V gene data show CDR1 as LGHNA and CDR2 as YSLEER. V lost 3 bases and J lost 2; bases outside the gene matches: 6. The CDR3 has 15 amino acids. CDR3 nucleotide sequence: TGCGCCAGCAGCCAGGGGACAGGAGGCGCCTACGAGCAGTACTTC. It is translated as CASSQGTGGAYEQYF.

This chain links TRBV2 with TRBJ1-5; possible D gene TRBD1, 6 bases. The CDR3 sequence is 15 residues long. Trimming cost V 7 bases and J 6 bases, with 19 bases left between them. CDR1 SNHLY and CDR2 FYNNEI come from the germline V gene. CDR3 region: CASIKDSRDSQPQHF. CDR3 bases: TGTGCCAGCATCAAGGACAGTCGCGATAGTCAGCCCCAGCATTTT.

This rearrangement joins TRBV7-2 to TRBJ2-2; 14 bases match TRBD2. CDR3 length: 17 residues. V lost 1 base and J lost 5; bases outside the gene matches: 3. CDR1 and CDR2 (germline): SGHTA, FQGNSA. CDR3 bases: TGTGCCAGCAGCTTAGGACTAGCGGGAGGGGGGACCGGGGAGCTGTTTTTT. Protein sequence: CASSLGLAGGGTGELFF.

The CDR3 reads CASSVEEGKTQYF. The CDR3, as DNA: TGTGCCAGCAGCGTAGAGGAGGGGAAGACCCAGTACTTC. The V and J genes are TRBV9 and TRBJ2-5; tentatively, D is TRBD2 (6 bases). CDR1 and CDR2 (germline): SGDLS, YYNGEE. The CDR3 is 13 residues long. V dropped 0 bases and J dropped 6 bases, with 9 bases sitting between them.

This clone was observed a few times. The DNA for the CDR3 is TGTGCCAGCAGCGCCCGGGACAGGGATTCACCCCTCCACTTT. Residues: CASSARDRDSPLHF. J is TRBJ1-6 and V is TRBV6-4; TRBD1 matches 9 bases. The CDR3 length is 14 residues. Looked up from germline, CDR1 is MRHNA and CDR2 is SNTAGT. V dropped 6 bases and J dropped 8; count of bases not matched to a gene: 5.

The genes are TRBV4-1 and TRBJ2-1; 9 bases are shared with TRBD1. Germline trimming cut 1 base from V and 3 bases from J; bases unmatched to any gene: 4. The CDR3 loop spans 16 amino acids. The germline V gene has CDR1 MGHRA and CDR2 YSYEKL. CDR3 coding DNA: TGCGCCAGCAGCCAAGCCCGGGACAGGGACTACAATGAGCAGTTCTTC. Translation: CASSQARDRDYNEQFF.

The chain joins TRBV2 to TRBJ2-3; 7 bases align to TRBD2. Trimming took 3 bases from V and 4 from J; bases not matched to a gene: 7. The CDR3 has 15 residues. From germline, CDR1 is SNHLY and CDR2 FYNNEI. CDR3 sequence: CASSDETSSADTQYF. The CDR3 nucleotides are TGTGCCAGCAGTGATGAGACTAGCTCAGCAGATACGCAGTATTTT.

This clone came up once. This chain joins TRBV7-6 and TRBJ2-2; maybe TRBD2 (6 bases). Trimming removed 3 bases at V and 2 bases at J, with 19 bases between. CDR3 size: 18 residues. The germline gives CDR1 SGHVS, CDR2 FNYEAQ. CDR3 coding DNA: TGTGCCAGCAGCTTCGACGAACTAGCTGGGTGTAACACCGGGGAGCTGTTTTTT. Its protein product is CASSFDELAGCNTGELFF. The full variable domain, rest sourced from reference TRBV7-6 and TRBJ2-2, is GAGVSQSPRYKVTKRGQDVALRCDPISGHVSLYWYRQALGQGPEFLTYFNYEAQQDKSGLPNDRFSAERPEGSISTLTIQRTEQRDSAMYRCASSFDELAGCNTGELFFGEGSRLTVL.

The V and J genes are TRBV6-6 and TRBJ2-5, with 10 nucleotides matching TRBD2. CDR3 length: 16 amino acids. The V gene end was trimmed by 6 bases and the J gene end by 4 bases; junction bases not matched to a gene: 11. CDR1 is MNHNY and CDR2 is SVGAGI in the germline V gene (reference sequence). The chain's CDR3 is CASRPLAGDGRETQYF. The CDR3 coding sequence is TGTGCCAGCAGACCCCTAGCGGGAGATGGTCGAGAGACCCAGTACTTC.

The genes are TRBV9 and TRBJ1-2, with 7 bases fitting TRBD1. The CDR3 contains 13 residues. J was trimmed by 4 bases and V by 1 base; bases with no gene match: 1. Germline V gene sequence: CDR1 SGDLS, CDR2 YYNGEE. This chain's CDR3 is CASSVTGAYGYTF. Written as DNA, the CDR3 is TGTGCCAGCAGCGTAACAGGGGCCTATGGCTACACCTTC.

The rearrangement links TRBV14 to TRBJ2-1, with D maybe TRBD1 (6 bases). V lost 4 bases to trimming and J lost 0 bases, with 10 bases between them. The germline gives CDR1 SGHDN, CDR2 FVKESK. The CDR3 contains 15 residues. The CDR3 here is CASSLQGSSYNEQFF. CDR3 sequence (DNA): TGTGCCAGCAGCCTACAGGGAAGCTCCTACAATGAGCAGTTCTTC. Complete variable domain (other parts from reference TRBV14 and TRBJ2-1): EAGVTQFPSHSVIEKGQTVTLRCDPISGHDNLYWYRRVMGKEIKFLLHFVKESKQDESGMPNNRFLAERTGGTYSTLKVQPAELEDSGVYFCASSLQGSSYNEQFFGPGTRLTVL.

The chain has TRBV28 and TRBJ1-6, with 9 bases aligning to TRBD1. The CDR3 is made up of 14 amino acids. J gave up 10 bases and V 6 bases, and 7 bases lay outside the gene matches. The germline gives CDR1 MDHEN, CDR2 SYDVKM. The CDR3 coding sequence is TGTGCCAGCAGCCTGGGACAGGGAACGTCACCCCTCCACTTT. It is translated as CASSLGQGTSPLHF.

This sequence joins TRBV9 and TRBJ1-5, with 8 bases matching TRBD1. This CDR3 is built from 14 residues. CDR1 and CDR2 from the germline V gene are SGDLS and YYNGEE. With 4 bases clipped from V and 3 bases from J, the junction kept 3 bases outside the gene matches. CDR3 nucleotide sequence: TGTGCCAGCAGCAAGACAGGGGTCAATCAGCCCCAGCATTTT. Protein product: CASSKTGVNQPQHF.

The genes are TRBV30 and TRBJ1-6, with TRBD1 matching 10 bases. CDR1 is GTSNPN, CDR2 SVGIG, per germline (reference sequence). The CDR3 extends over 17 amino acids. Unmatched junction bases numbered 13, after V lost 0 bases and J lost 11 bases. CDR3 residues: CAWSVGTGAVINPPLHF. CDR3 bases: TGTGCCTGGAGTGTAGGGACAGGGGCTGTCATAAATCCACCCCTCCACTTT.

This clone was seen a few times. The V gene is TRBV5-6, the J gene TRBJ1-2; 7 bases are a match to TRBD1. Germline V gene sequence: CDR1 SGHDT, CDR2 YYEEEE. Losses at the gene ends were 0 bases for V and 1 base for J; bases not matched to a gene: 6. CDR3 length equals 16 residues. The CDR3 spells CASSLVEGARNYGYTF. DNA of the CDR3: TGTGCCAGCAGCTTGGTGGAGGGGGCGCGTAACTATGGCTACACCTTC.

The chain recombines TRBV19 with TRBJ1-5, with D tentatively TRBD1 (6 bases). This CDR3 comprises 17 residues. Germline CDR1 reads LNHDA; CDR2 reads SQIVND (reference sequence). Trimming cost V 4 bases and J 1 base, with 17 bases left between them. The DNA of the CDR3 is TGTGCCAGTAGTACCCCCTCCCAGGGGACGAGCAATCAGCCCCAGCATTTT. It is translated as CASSTPSQGTSNQPQHF.